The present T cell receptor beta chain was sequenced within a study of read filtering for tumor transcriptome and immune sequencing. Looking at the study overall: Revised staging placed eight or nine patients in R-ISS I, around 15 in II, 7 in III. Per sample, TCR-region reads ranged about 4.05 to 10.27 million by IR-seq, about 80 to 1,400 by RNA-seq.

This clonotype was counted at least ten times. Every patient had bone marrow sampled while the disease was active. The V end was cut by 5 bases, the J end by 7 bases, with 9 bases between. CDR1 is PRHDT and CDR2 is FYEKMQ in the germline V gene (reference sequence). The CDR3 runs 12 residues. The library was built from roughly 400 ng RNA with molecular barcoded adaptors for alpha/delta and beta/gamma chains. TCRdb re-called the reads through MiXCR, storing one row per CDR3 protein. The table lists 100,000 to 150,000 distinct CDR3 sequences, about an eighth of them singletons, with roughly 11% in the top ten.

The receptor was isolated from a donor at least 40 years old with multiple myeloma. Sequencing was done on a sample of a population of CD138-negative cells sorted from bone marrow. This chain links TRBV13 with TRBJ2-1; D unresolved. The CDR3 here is CASSVTANEQFF. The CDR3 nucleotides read TGTGCCAGCAGCGTTACAGCGAATGAGCAGTTCTTC.